The present T cell receptor beta chain was sequenced within a study of early T cells in non-severe SARS-CoV-2 infection. Study summary: From unsorted whole blood, bulk RNA was sequenced, and the chains remained unpaired. Study results and caveats: Matching against VDJdb likely underestimated virus-specific expansions, favoring anti-spike CD8.

There are many counts of this clonotype. Its antigen is still unknown. Trimming took off 6 bases at V and 1 base at J, with 13 bases between the two ends. There are 15 residues in the CDR3. The library protocol tagged individual cDNA molecules with unique molecular identifiers. Each CDR3 protein is one row after TCRdb ran MiXCR on the 5' RACE reads. This table holds under 100,000 distinct CDR3 sequences, around 15% found once. The clonotype originates from an adult who was a healthcare worker with PCR-confirmed SARS-CoV-2 infection or an uninfected control (not recorded which). This chain links TRBV12-3 or TRBV12-4 with TRBJ2-4; D tentatively reads TRBD1 or TRBD2 (6 bases each). Sequenced material: whole blood. As DNA, the CDR3 is TGTGCCAGCAGGGAGACGGGGGCGGCCAAAAACATTCAGTACTTC. Translated: CASRETGAAKNIQYF.